The 6 T cell receptor beta chains listed next were all sequenced from one sample in a study of cytotoxic CD8 clonotypes in ibrutinib-treated CLL. Only in-frame clones appear in the TCRdb table, and some are missing; sequencing was by immunoSEQ multiplex PCR. The data show some 120,000 clones, 50% to 65% seen once. The sample in question was PBMCs, obtained after 24 months of ibrutinib treatment. The receptors here all came from a human donor with chronic lymphocytic leukemia.

CDR3 sequence reads: CASSRGQGIINQPQHF. The CDR3 DNA sequence: TGTGCCAGCAGCCGGGGACAGGGGATAATCAATCAGCCCCAGCATTTT. The chain couples TRBV5-8 to TRBJ1-5; 10 positions agree with TRBD1. The germline V gene has CDR1 SGHTS and CDR2 YDEGEE. The CDR3 has 16 amino acids. J was trimmed by 3 bases and V by 4 bases; bases with no gene match: 7. Full variable domain (rest looked up from reference TRBV5-8 and TRBJ1-5): EAGVTQSPTHLIKTRGQQATLRCSPISGHTSVYWYQQALGLGLQFLLWYDEGEERNRGNFPPRFSGRQFPNYSSELNVNALELEDSALYLCASSRGQGIINQPQHFGDGTRLSIL.

This chain connects TRBV9 to TRBJ2-3; D possibly corresponds to TRBD2 (6 bases). The V gene's germline CDR1 is SGDLS and CDR2 YYNGEE. The CDR3 is 16 amino acids. Between the trimmed V and J ends, which lost 4 bases and 0 bases, there was a span of 15 bases. The DNA of the CDR3 is TGTGCCAGCAGCCCCTACCGGGGGAGGAGCACAGATACGCAGTATTTT. Amino acids: CASSPYRGRSTDTQYF.

This clone was seen only a few times. The chain carries TRBV6-5 and TRBJ2-5; no clear D gene. The V end lost 6 bases, the J end lost 2 bases, and 10 bases lay between the germline ends. The CDR3 contains 13 residues. The germline CDR1 and CDR2 sequences are MNHEY and SVGAGI. The CDR3 nucleotides are TGTGCCAGCAGCCGGACCCCGCAAGAGACCCAGTACTTC. Amino acid sequence: CASSRTPQETQYF.

This sequence joins TRBV6-5 and TRBJ2-5; unclear D gene. Germline V gene sequence: CDR1 MNHEY, CDR2 SVGAGI. V lost 5 bases to trimming and J lost 1 base, with 5 bases between them. The CDR3 loop spans 12 amino acids. CDR3 nucleotides: TGTGCCAGCAGTCGAGGCCAAGAGACCCAGTACTTC. Its translation: CASSRGQETQYF.

The chain has TRBV7-8 and TRBJ1-1; D call uncertain. The CDR3 contains 14 residues. Trimming removed 1 base at V and 3 bases at J, with 9 bases between. The germline CDR1 and CDR2 sequences are SGHVS and FQNEAQ. The CDR3 sequence is CASSLGSGYTEAFF. DNA of the CDR3: TGTGCCAGCAGCTTAGGGTCAGGATACACTGAAGCTTTCTTT.

This chain connects TRBV13 to TRBJ2-7, with a possible D match to TRBD1 (5 bases). The CDR3 sequence is 15 residues long. Germline values: CDR1 PRHDT, CDR2 FYEKMQ (reference sequence). V dropped 1 base and J dropped 1 base, with 11 bases sitting between them. The CDR3 DNA reads as TGTGCCAGCAGCTTAGTTGTCCAGGGATCCTACGAGCAGTACTTC. Amino acids: CASSLVVQGSYEQYF. Based on the CDR3 plus reference TRBV13 and TRBJ2-7, the full variable domain is AAGVIQSPRHLIKEKRETATLKCYPIPRHDTVYWYQQGPGQDPQFLISFYEKMQSDKGSIPDRFSAQQFSDYHSELNMSSLELGDSALYFCASSLVVQGSYEQYFGPGTRLTVT.